This is a list of T cell receptor beta chains from one sample in a study of shared clonotypes between healthy human individuals. Profiled with immunoSEQ multiplex PCR; TCRdb holds only in-frame clones, not every one. The sample holds about 690,000 clones, 90% seen once. The material sequenced was memory CD8+ T cells from PBMCs. The receptor source for this set is a man aged 18 to 30 in good health. Some clones in this sample may be carry-over from other donors' samples. Each CDR3 is given with its conserved first and last residue. D genes are given only for firm matches. Clone size is not always given. Where it is, it says once, few, many or a class for expanded clones.

cdr3_nt: TGTGCCAGCAGCTTAGCCCAGGGAGAACGGGGAAACACCATATATTTT; cdr3_aa: CASSLAQGERGNTIYF; d_call: -; j_call: TRBJ1-3; v_call: TRBV7-9; clone_size: -
cdr3_nt: TGTGCCAGCAGTTACGGGGGGGGCAATCAGCCCCAGCATTTT; cdr3_aa: CASSYGGGNQPQHF; d_call: -; j_call: TRBJ1-5; v_call: TRBV6-5; clone_size: once
cdr3_nt: TGCGCCAGCAGCCCAACGGCGGGGCTAGCAGAGACCCAGTACTTC; cdr3_aa: CASSPTAGLAETQYF; d_call: -; j_call: TRBJ2-5; v_call: TRBV5-1; clone_size: -
cdr3_nt: TGTGCCAGTAGTATCCTACAGTTTAGCAATCAGCCCCAGCATTTT; cdr3_aa: CASSILQFSNQPQHF; d_call: -; j_call: TRBJ1-5; v_call: TRBV19; clone_size: -
cdr3_nt: TGTGCCAGTCAACGGGGTCAGAACACTGAAGCTTTCTTT; cdr3_aa: CASQRGQNTEAFF; d_call: -; j_call: TRBJ1-1; v_call: TRBV28; clone_size: -
cdr3_nt: TGTGCCAGTAGGGGACTGTCAGGTGGCGCAGATACGCAGTATTTT; cdr3_aa: CASRGLSGGADTQYF; d_call: -; j_call: TRBJ2-3; v_call: TRBV19; clone_size: -
cdr3_nt: TGTGCCAGCAGTTCTAGGCTAGCGGGAGGGAAATTCGCCTACGAGCAGTACTTC; cdr3_aa: CASSSRLAGGKFAYEQYF; d_call: TRBD2; j_call: TRBJ2-7; v_call: TRBV7-2; clone_size: -
cdr3_nt: TGTGCCAGCAGCTCCGAATTTGGAGATACGCAGTATTTT; cdr3_aa: CASSSEFGDTQYF; d_call: -; j_call: TRBJ2-3; v_call: TRBV5-4; clone_size: -
cdr3_nt: TGTGCCAGCAGTCATAGGGGGGACACACTGTTTTTT; cdr3_aa: CASSHRGDTLFF; d_call: -; j_call: TRBJ1-4; v_call: TRBV27; clone_size: -
cdr3_nt: TGCGCCAGCAGCTTGGGGGCAGGGGTGAACACTGAAGCTTTCTTT; cdr3_aa: CASSLGAGVNTEAFF; d_call: -; j_call: TRBJ1-1; v_call: TRBV5-1; clone_size: -
cdr3_nt: TGTGCCAGCAGCTTAGCGACTAGCGGAAACATTCAGTACTTC; cdr3_aa: CASSLATSGNIQYF; d_call: TRBD2; j_call: TRBJ2-4; v_call: TRBV7-9; clone_size: -
cdr3_nt: TGTGCCAGCAGTTTATTGGCTAGCGGGAGCTCAGATACGCAGTATTTT; cdr3_aa: CASSLLASGSSDTQYF; d_call: TRBD2; j_call: TRBJ2-3; v_call: TRBV28; clone_size: -
cdr3_nt: TGTGCCAGCAGCTTACGGGGGCTAGCGGGAGGGCCGAGGGAGACCCAGTACTTC; cdr3_aa: CASSLRGLAGGPRETQYF; d_call: TRBD2; j_call: TRBJ2-5; v_call: TRBV7-8; clone_size: once
cdr3_nt: TGTGCCAGCAGGGAACCGGGACCCTTAGAAAAACTGTTTTTT; cdr3_aa: CASREPGPLEKLFF; d_call: -; j_call: TRBJ1-4; v_call: TRBV2; clone_size: many
cdr3_nt: TGTGCCAGCAGTCCACCCCCCAGCGGGAGGGCATACGAGCAGTACTTC; cdr3_aa: CASSPPPSGRAYEQYF; d_call: TRBD2; j_call: TRBJ2-7; v_call: TRBV27; clone_size: -
cdr3_nt: TGTGCCAGCAGCCCTTATGTTGTAGCGGAGTACCTTAGCACAGATACGCAGTATTTT; cdr3_aa: CASSPYVVAEYLSTDTQYF; d_call: -; j_call: TRBJ2-3; v_call: TRBV7-9; clone_size: -
cdr3_nt: TGCAGCGTTGAGGCGACCGGGACAGTTATATCGGAGCAGTTCTTC; cdr3_aa: CSVEATGTVISEQFF; d_call: TRBD1; j_call: TRBJ2-1; v_call: TRBV29-1; clone_size: -
cdr3_nt: TGTGCCAGCAGCCAAGACGGGACTAGCGGGCAGTACAATGAGCAGTTCTTC; cdr3_aa: CASSQDGTSGQYNEQFF; d_call: TRBD2; j_call: TRBJ2-1; v_call: TRBV14; clone_size: -
cdr3_nt: TGTGCCAGCAGTGGAATCGGGTCATCCTACGAGCAGTACTTC; cdr3_aa: CASSGIGSSYEQYF; d_call: -; j_call: TRBJ2-7; v_call: TRBV6-1; clone_size: -
cdr3_nt: TGTGCCAGCAGTTCGACGACAGGCCGCTATGGCTACACCTTC; cdr3_aa: CASSSTTGRYGYTF; d_call: -; j_call: TRBJ1-2; v_call: TRBV27; clone_size: -
cdr3_nt: TGTGCCAGCAGTGTTGGGACTAGCGACTACAATGAGCAGTTCTTC; cdr3_aa: CASSVGTSDYNEQFF; d_call: TRBD2; j_call: TRBJ2-1; v_call: TRBV6-1; clone_size: -
cdr3_nt: TGTGCCACCCAGGGGGGTACTTCCTACAATGAGCAGTTCTTC; cdr3_aa: CATQGGTSYNEQFF; d_call: -; j_call: TRBJ2-1; v_call: TRBV28; clone_size: -
cdr3_nt: TGTGCCAGCAGCCCGAGCGGGGATTACGAGCAGTACTTC; cdr3_aa: CASSPSGDYEQYF; d_call: TRBD2; j_call: TRBJ2-7; v_call: TRBV7-6; clone_size: once
cdr3_nt: TGTGCCAGCAGCCTGATCCAAAACATCAACGAGCAGTACTTC; cdr3_aa: CASSLIQNINEQYF; d_call: -; j_call: TRBJ2-7; v_call: TRBV27; clone_size: -
cdr3_nt: TGTGCCAGCAGCCACCCGGCCGGGGGCGCGCCCGAGCAGTACTTC; cdr3_aa: CASSHPAGGAPEQYF; d_call: -; j_call: TRBJ2-7; v_call: TRBV11-2; clone_size: -
cdr3_nt: TGTGCCAGCAGCTTAGGCGGGAGTCTCTATCCTAAGACCGGGGAGCTGTTTTTT; cdr3_aa: CASSLGGSLYPKTGELFF; d_call: TRBD2; j_call: TRBJ2-2; v_call: TRBV7-3; clone_size: once
cdr3_nt: TGTGCCAGCAGTTTATTCTTTGGTAGGGCAGACAATGAGCAGTTCTTC; cdr3_aa: CASSLFFGRADNEQFF; d_call: -; j_call: TRBJ2-1; v_call: TRBV27; clone_size: -
cdr3_nt: TGTGCCAGCAGCGTAGAAGAGGGTGGGTTTGGGGATACGCAGTATTTT; cdr3_aa: CASSVEEGGFGDTQYF; d_call: -; j_call: TRBJ2-3; v_call: TRBV9; clone_size: few
cdr3_nt: TGTGCCAGCAGCGTATCGCCGGGAGTTGCCTACGAGCAGTACTTC; cdr3_aa: CASSVSPGVAYEQYF; d_call: -; j_call: TRBJ2-7; v_call: TRBV9; clone_size: -
cdr3_nt: TGTGCCAGTAGTATCGGGGGAGCGGGCACTGAAGCTTTCTTT; cdr3_aa: CASSIGGAGTEAFF; d_call: -; j_call: TRBJ1-1; v_call: TRBV19; clone_size: -
cdr3_nt: TGTGCCAGCAGTTTGAGCAGGGGCATTATAGATACGCAGTATTTT; cdr3_aa: CASSLSRGIIDTQYF; d_call: -; j_call: TRBJ2-3; v_call: TRBV27; clone_size: -
cdr3_nt: TGTGCCAGCAGCCTCCTGGGGGGAGAGGGGGCCTACGAGCAGTACTTC; cdr3_aa: CASSLLGGEGAYEQYF; d_call: -; j_call: TRBJ2-7; v_call: TRBV7-8; clone_size: -
cdr3_nt: TGTGCCAGCAGCTTGTCAGCCTTACCCTACGAGCAGTACTTC; cdr3_aa: CASSLSALPYEQYF; d_call: -; j_call: TRBJ2-7; v_call: TRBV5-6; clone_size: once
cdr3_nt: TGTGCCAGCAGCCCTATCTTTTTACAGGGGTTCTCCTACGAGCAGTACTTC; cdr3_aa: CASSPIFLQGFSYEQYF; d_call: TRBD1; j_call: TRBJ2-7; v_call: TRBV27; clone_size: once
cdr3_nt: TGTGCCAGCAGTTTATACCAGGGTACGTACGAGCAGTACTTC; cdr3_aa: CASSLYQGTYEQYF; d_call: -; j_call: TRBJ2-7; v_call: TRBV28; clone_size: -
cdr3_nt: TGTGCCAGCAGCCAAGAAGGGTACAGGGCCACTGAAGCTTTCTTT; cdr3_aa: CASSQEGYRATEAFF; d_call: -; j_call: TRBJ1-1; v_call: TRBV14; clone_size: -
cdr3_nt: TGTGCCAGCAGTGGGGGGGCCTACGATGAGCAGTTCTTC; cdr3_aa: CASSGGAYDEQFF; d_call: -; j_call: TRBJ2-1; v_call: TRBV5-6; clone_size: -
cdr3_nt: TGTGCCAGCAGCCCAACAGGGAACACCGGGGAGCTGTTTTTT; cdr3_aa: CASSPTGNTGELFF; d_call: -; j_call: TRBJ2-2; v_call: TRBV7-9; clone_size: -